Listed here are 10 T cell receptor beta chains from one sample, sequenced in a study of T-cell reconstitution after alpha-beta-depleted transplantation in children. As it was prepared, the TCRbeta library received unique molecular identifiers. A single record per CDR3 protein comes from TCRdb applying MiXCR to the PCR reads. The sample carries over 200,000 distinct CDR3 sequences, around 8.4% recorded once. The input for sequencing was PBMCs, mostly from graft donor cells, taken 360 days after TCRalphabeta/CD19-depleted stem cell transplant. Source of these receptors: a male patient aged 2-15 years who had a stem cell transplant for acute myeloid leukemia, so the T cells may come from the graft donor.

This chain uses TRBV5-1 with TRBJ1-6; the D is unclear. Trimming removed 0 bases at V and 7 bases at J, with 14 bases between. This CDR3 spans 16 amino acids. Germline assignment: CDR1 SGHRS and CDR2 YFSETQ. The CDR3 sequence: CASSLDFWIRNSPLHF. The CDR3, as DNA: TGCGCCAGCAGCTTGGATTTTTGGATCCGGAATTCACCCCTCCACTTT.

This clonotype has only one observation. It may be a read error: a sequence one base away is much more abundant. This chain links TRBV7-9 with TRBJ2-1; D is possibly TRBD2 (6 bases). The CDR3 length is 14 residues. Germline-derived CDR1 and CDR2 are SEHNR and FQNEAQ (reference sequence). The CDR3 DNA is TGTGTCAGCAGCTTAGTAGGGGACTGGAATGAGCAGTTCTTC. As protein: CVSSLVGDWNEQFF.

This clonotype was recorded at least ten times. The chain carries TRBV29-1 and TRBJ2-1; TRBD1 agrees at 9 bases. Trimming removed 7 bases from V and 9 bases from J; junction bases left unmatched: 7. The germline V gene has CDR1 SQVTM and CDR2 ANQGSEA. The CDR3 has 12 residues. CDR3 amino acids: CSGLQGAGEQFF. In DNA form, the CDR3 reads TGCAGCGGATTACAGGGGGCCGGTGAGCAGTTCTTC.

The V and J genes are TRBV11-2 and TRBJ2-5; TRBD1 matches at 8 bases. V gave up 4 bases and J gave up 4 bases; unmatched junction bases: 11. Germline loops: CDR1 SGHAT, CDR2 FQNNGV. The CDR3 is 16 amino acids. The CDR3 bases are TGTGCCAGCAGCTACCGACAGGGGTGGCGGCGAGAGACCCAGTACTTC. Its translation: CASSYRQGWRRETQYF.

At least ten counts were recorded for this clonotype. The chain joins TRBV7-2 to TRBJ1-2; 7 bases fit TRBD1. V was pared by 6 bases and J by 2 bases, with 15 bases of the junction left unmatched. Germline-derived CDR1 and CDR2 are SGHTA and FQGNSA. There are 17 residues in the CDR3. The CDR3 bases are TGTGCCAGCAGATCAGGGAAGGGGGCGCGACACAACTATGGCTACACCTTC. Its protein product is CASRSGKGARHNYGYTF.

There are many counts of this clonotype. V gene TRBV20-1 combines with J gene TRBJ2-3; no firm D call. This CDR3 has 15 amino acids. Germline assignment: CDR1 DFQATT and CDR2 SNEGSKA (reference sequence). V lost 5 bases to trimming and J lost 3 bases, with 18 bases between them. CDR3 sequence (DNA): TGCAGTGCTCGTCCGGGCAGAGAACTGACAGATACGCAGTATTTT. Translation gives CSARPGRELTDTQYF.

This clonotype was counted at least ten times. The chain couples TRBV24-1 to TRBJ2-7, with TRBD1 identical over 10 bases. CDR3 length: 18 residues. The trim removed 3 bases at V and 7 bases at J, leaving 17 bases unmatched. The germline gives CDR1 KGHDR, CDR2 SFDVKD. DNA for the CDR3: TGTGCCACCAGTGATAGACAGGGGGCTGCCGTCGCGCGTATGGAGCAGTACTTC. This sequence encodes CATSDRQGAAVARMEQYF.

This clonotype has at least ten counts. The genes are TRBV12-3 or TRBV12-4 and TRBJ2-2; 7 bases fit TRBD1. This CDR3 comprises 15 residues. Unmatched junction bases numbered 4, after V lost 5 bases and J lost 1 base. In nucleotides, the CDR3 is TGTGCCAGCAGTGTGGACAGGTGGAACACCGGGGAGCTGTTTTTT. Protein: CASSVDRWNTGELFF.

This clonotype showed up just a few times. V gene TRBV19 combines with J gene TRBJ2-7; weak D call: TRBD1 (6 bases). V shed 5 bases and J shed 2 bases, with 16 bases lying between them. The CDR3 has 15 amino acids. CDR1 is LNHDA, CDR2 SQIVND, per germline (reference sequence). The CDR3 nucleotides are TGTGCCAGTAGTCAAAATTACGGACAGACCTACGAGCAGTACGTC. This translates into CASSQNYGQTYEQYV.

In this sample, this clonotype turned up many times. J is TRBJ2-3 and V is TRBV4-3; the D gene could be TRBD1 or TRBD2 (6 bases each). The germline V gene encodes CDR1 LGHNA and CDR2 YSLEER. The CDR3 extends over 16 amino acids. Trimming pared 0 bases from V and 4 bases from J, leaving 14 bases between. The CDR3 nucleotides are TGCGCCAGCAGCCAAGATCGAGGGGGGCCCCCAGATACGCAGTATTTT. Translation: CASSQDRGGPPDTQYF.